This record concerns one TCR beta chain sequence. No antigen is known for it. The PCR used 60 Vbeta and 13 Jbeta primers. The data were produced by immunoSEQ multiplex PCR, yet TCRdb's version contains in-frame clones alone and is incomplete. The table includes roughly 150,000 clones, roughly 81% detected once. The data were taken from a study of cytomegalovirus exposure and HLA in healthy donors. Across the study: Earlier sequencing of about 179 million T cells yielded approximately 120 million unique TCR beta sequences.

Germline CDR1 SGDLS, CDR2 YYNGEE. V gave up 9 bases and J gave up 10 bases, with 14 bases separating them. CDR3 length equals 12 residues. Study findings and constraints: Some highly shared sequence variants likely arose as a pipeline artifact. Immune exposure information comprised only CMV serostatus.

The rearrangement links TRBV9 to TRBJ1-6; maybe TRBD1 (5 bases). Sequencing was done on a sample of PBMCs. The sequence derives from a woman between 18 and 30 years old in good health and CMV-seronegative. The CDR3 protein is CATSKGSSPLHF. The DNA for the CDR3 is TGTGCCACCTCGAAGGGGTCCTCACCCCTCCACTTT.